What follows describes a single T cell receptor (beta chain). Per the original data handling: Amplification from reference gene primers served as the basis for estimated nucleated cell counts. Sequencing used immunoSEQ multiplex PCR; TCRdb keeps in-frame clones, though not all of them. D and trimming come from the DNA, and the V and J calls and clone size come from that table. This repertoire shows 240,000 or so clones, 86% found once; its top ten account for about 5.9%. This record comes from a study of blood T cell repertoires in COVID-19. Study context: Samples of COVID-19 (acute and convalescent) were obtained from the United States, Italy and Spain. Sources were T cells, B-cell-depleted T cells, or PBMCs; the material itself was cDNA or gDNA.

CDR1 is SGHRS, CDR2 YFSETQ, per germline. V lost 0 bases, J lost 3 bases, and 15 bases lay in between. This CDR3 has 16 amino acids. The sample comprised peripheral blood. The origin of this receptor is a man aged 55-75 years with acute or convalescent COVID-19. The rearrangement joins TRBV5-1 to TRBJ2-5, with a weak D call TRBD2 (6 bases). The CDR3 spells CASSLEGGTVKETQYF. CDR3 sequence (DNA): TGCGCCAGCAGCTTGGAAGGTGGGACTGTAAAAGAGACCCAGTACTTC.